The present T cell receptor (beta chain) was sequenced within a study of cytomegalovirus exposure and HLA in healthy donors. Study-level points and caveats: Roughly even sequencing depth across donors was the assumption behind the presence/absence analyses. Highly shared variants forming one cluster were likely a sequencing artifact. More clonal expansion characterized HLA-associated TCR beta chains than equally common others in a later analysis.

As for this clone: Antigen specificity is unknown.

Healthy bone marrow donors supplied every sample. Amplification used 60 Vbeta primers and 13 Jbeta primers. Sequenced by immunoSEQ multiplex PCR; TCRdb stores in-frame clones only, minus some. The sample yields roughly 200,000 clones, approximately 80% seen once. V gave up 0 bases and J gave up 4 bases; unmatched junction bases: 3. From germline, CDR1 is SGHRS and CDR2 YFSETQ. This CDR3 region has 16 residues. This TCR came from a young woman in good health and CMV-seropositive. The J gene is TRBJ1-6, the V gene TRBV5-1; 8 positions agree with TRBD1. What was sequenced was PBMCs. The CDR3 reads CASSLVTGGYNSPLHF. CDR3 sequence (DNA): TGCGCCAGCAGCTTGGTAACAGGGGGTTATAATTCACCCCTCCACTTT.